Each of the 10 T cell receptor beta chains below was sequenced from the same sample in a study of CD8 T cells in ankylosing spondylitis. General observations from the study: Seemingly characteristic of ankylosing spondylitis blood was a TCR beta motif consisting of about 8 highly homologous variants.

TCRdb re-derived calls from the 5' RACE reads in MiXCR, one entry per CDR3 protein. The sample holds a few hundred thousand distinct CDR3 sequences; 10% to 15% are singletons and the top ten take around 6.8%. The antigens these receptors bind are not known. Specimen: blood, either unsorted or a sorted T cell fraction (not recorded which). The receptors here all came from a male donor with ankylosing spondylitis.

This clonotype has ten or more counts. V usage is TRBV5-1 and J usage is TRBJ2-3, with 8 bases identical to TRBD2. Trimming removed 3 bases from V and 5 bases from J; junction bases left unmatched: 8. The CDR3 covers 15 residues. Germline CDR1 is SGHRS and CDR2 is YFSETQ. Here the CDR3 reads CASSYQAGEGDTQYF. The CDR3 region has the DNA TGCGCCAGCAGCTATCAAGCGGGAGAGGGAGATACGCAGTATTTT.

The chain is built from TRBV5-1 and TRBJ2-5, with no clear D. The V end was cut by 0 bases, the J end by 5 bases, with 14 bases between. Germline V lookup: CDR1 SGHRS, CDR2 YFSETQ. The CDR3 has 15 amino acids. CDR3 sequence: CASSLAGSVPETQYF. The CDR3 bases are TGCGCCAGCAGCTTGGCTGGGTCTGTTCCCGAGACCCAGTACTTC.

In its sample, this clonotype was seen a few times. V and J are TRBV7-6 and TRBJ2-3, with D perhaps TRBD1 or TRBD2 (6 bases each). The V end lost 1 base, the J end lost 6 bases, and 14 bases lay between the germline ends. Germline assignment: CDR1 SGHVS and CDR2 FNYEAQ. CDR3 size: 15 residues. Here the CDR3 DNA reads TGTGCCAGCAGCTTAGTCGGGGGCCCGTCGGATACGCAGTATTTT. Encoded protein: CASSLVGGPSDTQYF.

The gene calls are TRBV7-9 and TRBJ2-7; tentatively, D is TRBD2 (5 bases). V was shortened by 7 bases and J by 4 bases, with 20 bases between the two germline ends. CDR1 and CDR2 (germline): SEHNR, FQNEAQ (reference sequence). This CDR3 contains 15 residues. CDR3 coding DNA: TGTGCCAGCACCACTCGGGAAGGACCGGGGTACGAGCAGTACTTC. This translates into CASTTREGPGYEQYF.

A few counts support this clonotype. The V call is TRBV5-1, the J call TRBJ2-1; TRBD1 matches at 7 bases. There are 14 residues in the CDR3. Trimming removed 2 bases from V and 6 bases from J; junction bases left unmatched: 5. From germline, CDR1 is SGHRS and CDR2 YFSETQ. CDR3 residues: CASSLLRGRNEQFF. DNA for the CDR3: TGCGCCAGCAGCTTATTAAGGGGGCGCAATGAGCAGTTCTTC.

The rearrangement uses TRBV12-3 or TRBV12-4 and TRBJ1-6; D call uncertain. Trimming pared 6 bases from V and 1 base from J, leaving 16 bases between. The CDR3 runs to 17 residues. CDR3 sequence reads: CASSPSGQFSYNSPLHF. CDR3 coding DNA: TGTGCCAGCAGCCCCTCGGGCCAGTTTTCCTATAATTCACCCCTCCACTTT.

This clonotype was recorded at least ten times. V is TRBV20-1 and J is TRBJ2-2; no firm D call. V was pared by 5 bases and J by 5 bases, with 6 bases between. Germline V gene data show CDR1 as DFQATT and CDR2 as SNEGSKA (reference sequence). This CDR3 spans 11 amino acids. The CDR3 nucleotides read TGCAGTGCTTTCAGAACCGGGGAGCTGTTTTTT. Protein product: CSAFRTGELFF.

The sample holds many counts of this clonotype. The rearrangement joins TRBV7-8 to TRBJ1-4; D gene ambiguous. This CDR3 is built from 15 residues. Germline assignment: CDR1 SGHVS and CDR2 FQNEAQ. V lost 0 bases and J lost 5, with 10 bases in between. In DNA form, the CDR3 reads TGTGCCAGCAGCTTAGCGAGGGAAATAAATGAAAAACTGTTTTTT. The encoded protein is CASSLAREINEKLFF.

This rearrangement joins TRBV2 to TRBJ1-5; a weak D match, TRBD1 (5 bases). The germline gives CDR1 SNHLY, CDR2 FYNNEI. The CDR3 totals 14 residues. The V end was cut by 8 bases, the J end by 9 bases, with 20 bases between. The CDR3 loop reads CASRQGPPSRPQHF. The CDR3 region has the DNA TGTGCCAGCCGCCAGGGACCGCCCTCGCGGCCCCAGCATTTT.

The chain combines TRBV20-1 with TRBJ1-2, with D unclear. Germline V gene lookup returns CDR1 DFQATT and CDR2 SNEGSKA (reference sequence). The CDR3 covers 11 residues. The V end was cut by 4 bases, the J end by 2 bases, with 5 bases between. Written as DNA, the CDR3 is TGCAGTGCTAACGGGAACTATGGCTACACCTTC. Encoded protein: CSANGNYGYTF.